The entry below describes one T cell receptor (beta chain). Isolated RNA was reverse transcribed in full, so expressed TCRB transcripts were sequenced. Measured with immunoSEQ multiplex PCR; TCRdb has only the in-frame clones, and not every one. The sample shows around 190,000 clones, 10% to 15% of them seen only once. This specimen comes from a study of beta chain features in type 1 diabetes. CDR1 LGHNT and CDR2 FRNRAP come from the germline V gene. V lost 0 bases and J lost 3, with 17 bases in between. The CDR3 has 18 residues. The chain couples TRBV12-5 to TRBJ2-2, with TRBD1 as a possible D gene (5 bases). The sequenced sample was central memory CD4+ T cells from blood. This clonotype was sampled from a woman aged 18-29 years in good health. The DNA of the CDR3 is TGTGCTAGTGGTTTGGTAATCGGAAGGACAACCGACACCGGGGAGCTGTTTTTT. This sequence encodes CASGLVIGRTTDTGELFF.